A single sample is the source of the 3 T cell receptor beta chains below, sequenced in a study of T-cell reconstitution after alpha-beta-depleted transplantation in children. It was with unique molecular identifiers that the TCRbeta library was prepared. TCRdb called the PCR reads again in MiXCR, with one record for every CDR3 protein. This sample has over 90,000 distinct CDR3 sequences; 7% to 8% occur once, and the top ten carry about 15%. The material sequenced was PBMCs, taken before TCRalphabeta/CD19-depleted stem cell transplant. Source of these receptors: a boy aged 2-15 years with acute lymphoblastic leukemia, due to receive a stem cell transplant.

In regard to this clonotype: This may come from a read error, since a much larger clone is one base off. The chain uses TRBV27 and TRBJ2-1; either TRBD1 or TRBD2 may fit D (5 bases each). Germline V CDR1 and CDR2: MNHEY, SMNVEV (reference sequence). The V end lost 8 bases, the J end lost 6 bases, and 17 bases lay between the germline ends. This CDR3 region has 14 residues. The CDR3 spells CASGPGTISNEQFF. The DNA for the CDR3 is TGTGCCAGCGGTCCCGGGACGATTTCCAATGAGCAGTTCTTC.

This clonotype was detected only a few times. The DNA of the CDR3 is TGTGCCAGCAACACAGCCACCGGCCGAACTGAAGCTTTCTTT. It is translated as CASNTATGRTEAFF. The rearrangement uses TRBV3-1 and TRBJ1-1; D is ambiguous. This CDR3 comprises 14 residues. V lost 7 bases to trimming and J lost 5 bases, with 17 bases between them. Germline V gene sequence: CDR1 LGHDT, CDR2 YNNKEL (reference sequence). The full variable domain, rest sourced from reference TRBV3-1 and TRBJ1-1, is DTAVSQTPKYLVTQMGNDKSIKCEQNLGHDTMYWYKQDSKKFLKIMFSYNNKELIINETVPNRFSPKSPDKAHLNLHINSLELGDSAVYFCASNTATGRTEAFFGQGTRLTVV.

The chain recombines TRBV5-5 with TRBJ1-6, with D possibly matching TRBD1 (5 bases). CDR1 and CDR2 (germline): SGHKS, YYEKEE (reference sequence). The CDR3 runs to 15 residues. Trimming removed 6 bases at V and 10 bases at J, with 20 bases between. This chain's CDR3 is CASTRDPSARSPLHF. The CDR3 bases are TGTGCCAGCACCCGGGACCCTTCTGCGAGGTCACCCCTCCACTTT.